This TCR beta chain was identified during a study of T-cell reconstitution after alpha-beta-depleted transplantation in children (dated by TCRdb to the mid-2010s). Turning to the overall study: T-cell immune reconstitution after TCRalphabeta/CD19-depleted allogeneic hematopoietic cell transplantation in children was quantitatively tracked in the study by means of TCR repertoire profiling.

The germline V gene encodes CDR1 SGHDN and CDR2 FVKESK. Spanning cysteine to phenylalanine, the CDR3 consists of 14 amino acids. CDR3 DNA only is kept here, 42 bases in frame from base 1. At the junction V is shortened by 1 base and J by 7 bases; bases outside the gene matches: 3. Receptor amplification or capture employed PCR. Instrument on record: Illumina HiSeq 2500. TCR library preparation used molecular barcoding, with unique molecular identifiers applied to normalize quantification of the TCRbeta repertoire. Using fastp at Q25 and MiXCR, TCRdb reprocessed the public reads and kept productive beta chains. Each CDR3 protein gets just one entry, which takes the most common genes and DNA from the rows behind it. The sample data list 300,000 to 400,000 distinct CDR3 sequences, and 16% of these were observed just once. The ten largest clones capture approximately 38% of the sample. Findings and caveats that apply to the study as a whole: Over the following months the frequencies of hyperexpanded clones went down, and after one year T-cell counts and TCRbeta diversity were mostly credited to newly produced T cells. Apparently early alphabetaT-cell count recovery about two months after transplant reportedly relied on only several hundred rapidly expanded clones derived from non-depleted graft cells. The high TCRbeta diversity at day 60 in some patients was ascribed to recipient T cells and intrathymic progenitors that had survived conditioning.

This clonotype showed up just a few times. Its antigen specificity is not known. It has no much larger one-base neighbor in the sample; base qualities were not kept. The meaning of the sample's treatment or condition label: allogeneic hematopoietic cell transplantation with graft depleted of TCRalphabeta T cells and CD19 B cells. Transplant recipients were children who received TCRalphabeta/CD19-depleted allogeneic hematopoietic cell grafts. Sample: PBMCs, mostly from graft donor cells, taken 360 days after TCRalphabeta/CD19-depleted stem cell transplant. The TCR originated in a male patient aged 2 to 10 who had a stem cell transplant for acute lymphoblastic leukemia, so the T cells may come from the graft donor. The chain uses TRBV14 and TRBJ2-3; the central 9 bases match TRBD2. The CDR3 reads CASSQVAGANTQYF. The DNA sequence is TGTGCCAGCAGCCAAGTAGCGGGAGCTAATACGCAGTATTTT.